The clone carrying this TCR beta chain was found once. Its antigen remains unidentified. Those who donated were healthy bone marrow donors. This entry is derived from a study of cytomegalovirus exposure and HLA in healthy donors. Whole-study findings and limits: A prior analysis recorded that most TCR beta V segments were productive about 87% or about 30% of the time.

Germline V gives CDR1 LNHDA, CDR2 SQIVND (reference sequence). The CDR3 is made up of 15 amino acids. The V and J ends lost 5 bases and 1 base, in that order; junction bases with no gene match: 8. With 60 Vbeta and 13 Jbeta primers, the PCR was carried out. Repertoires were generated with immunoSEQ multiplex PCR, while TCRdb's copy carries only in-frame clones and drops some. The table has tens of thousands of clones, roughly four fifths seen once. Sequenced input: PBMCs. The receptor's source is a woman under 40 in good health and CMV-seropositive. V gene TRBV19 combines with J gene TRBJ2-7, with 7 bases lining up with TRBD1. The CDR3, as DNA: TGTGCCAGTAGTTCCCGACAGGGTGGATCCTACGAGCAGTACTTC. Translated, it gives CASSSRQGGSYEQYF.